What follows is one T cell receptor (beta chain) and its context. Its antigen remains unknown. Cultured CD4+ T cells had their DNA profiled by the Oncomine TCR Beta short-read assay. TCRdb used MiXCR to reprocess the PCR reads, holding one entry per CDR3 protein. The table has 13,000 or so distinct CDR3 sequences, around 30% seen once. The sample is drawn from a study of vaccination and CD4 T cells after COVID-19. Overall study context: Participants were given two doses of BNT162b2 or mRNA-1273 vaccine.

Treatment meaning: roughly 10-day PBMC culture with coronavirus spike peptide pools or control peptides (ViraFEST assay). The receptor was isolated from a human donor who received a COVID-19 vaccine. Specimen: CD4+ T cells from blood, cultured in vitro, collected before SARS-CoV-2 vaccination.

CDR3 nucleotide sequence: TGTGCCTGGATGAAGGGGAGCTCCTATAATTCACCCCTCCACTTT. It is translated as CAWMKGSSYNSPLHF. The chain combines TRBV30 with TRBJ1-6; a possible D gene is TRBD1 (5 bases). The CDR3 covers 15 residues. Trimming pared 4 bases from V and 0 bases from J, leaving 10 bases between. Germline V gives CDR1 GTSNPN, CDR2 SVGIG (reference sequence).